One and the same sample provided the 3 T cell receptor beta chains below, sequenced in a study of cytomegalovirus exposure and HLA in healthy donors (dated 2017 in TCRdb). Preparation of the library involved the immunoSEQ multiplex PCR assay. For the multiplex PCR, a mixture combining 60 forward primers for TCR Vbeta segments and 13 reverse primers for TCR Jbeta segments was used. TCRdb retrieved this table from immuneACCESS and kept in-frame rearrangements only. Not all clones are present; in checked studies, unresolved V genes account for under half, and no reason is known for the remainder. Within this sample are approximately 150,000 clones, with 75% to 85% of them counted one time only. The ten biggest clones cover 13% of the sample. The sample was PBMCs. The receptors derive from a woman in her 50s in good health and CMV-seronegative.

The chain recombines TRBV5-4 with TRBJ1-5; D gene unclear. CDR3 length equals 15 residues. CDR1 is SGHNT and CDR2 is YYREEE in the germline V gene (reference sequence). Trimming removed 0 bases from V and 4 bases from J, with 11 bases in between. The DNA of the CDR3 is TGTGCCAGCAGCTTGGGTCCGGAGAAGAATCAGCCCCAGCATTTT. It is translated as CASSLGPEKNQPQHF.

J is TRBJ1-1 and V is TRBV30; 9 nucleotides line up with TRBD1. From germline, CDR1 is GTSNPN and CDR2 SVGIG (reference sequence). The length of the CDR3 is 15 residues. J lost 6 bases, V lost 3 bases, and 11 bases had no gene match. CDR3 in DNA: TGTGCCTGGAGCGAGAGGGACAGGGCCTACTCTGAAGCTTTCTTT. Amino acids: CAWSERDRAYSEAFF.

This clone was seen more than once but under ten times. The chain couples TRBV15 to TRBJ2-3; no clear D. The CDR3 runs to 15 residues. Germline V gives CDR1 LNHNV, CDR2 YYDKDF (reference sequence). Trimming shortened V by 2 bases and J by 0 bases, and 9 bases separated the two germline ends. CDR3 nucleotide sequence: TGTGCCACCAGCAGATCCGCGAAGAGCACAGATACGCAGTATTTT. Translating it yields CATSRSAKSTDTQYF.